One sample yielded the 9 T cell receptor beta chains listed below, sequenced in a study of blood T cell repertoires in COVID-19. TCRdb's copy holds only in-frame clones and misses some; the assay was immunoSEQ multiplex PCR. The sample consists of 50,000 or so clones, roughly 90% of them appearing once. The sequencing input was peripheral blood. These receptors all stem from a man older than 75 with acute or convalescent COVID-19.

This clone was seen only a few times. The chain employs TRBV3-1 (or the pseudogene TRBV3-2) and TRBJ1-6, with D tentatively TRBD1 (6 bases). Trimming pared 2 bases from V and 5 bases from J, leaving 10 bases between. This CDR3 contains 15 residues. Germline V gene data show CDR1 as LGHDT and CDR2 as YNNKEL (reference sequence). Written as DNA, the CDR3 is TGTGCCAGCAGCCAAAGGACAGTGGATAATTCACCCCTCCACTTT. Amino acid sequence: CASSQRTVDNSPLHF.

The chain uses TRBV6-6 and TRBJ1-3; D unresolved. The V end lost 5 bases, the J end lost 1 base, and 30 bases lay between the germline ends. CDR3 size: 21 residues. CDR1 and CDR2 (germline): MNHNY, SVGAGI (reference sequence). In DNA, the CDR3 is TGTGCCAGCAGTCGTAACCCCATGAAGTCAGTAGGGAGTGGATCTGGAAACACCATATATTTT. It translates to CASSRNPMKSVGSGSGNTIYF.

The chain couples TRBV24-1 to TRBJ2-3; D is ambiguous. The CDR3 extends over 15 amino acids. Germline V CDR1 and CDR2: KGHDR, SFDVKD. Trimming cost V 4 bases and J 0 bases, with 10 bases left between them. The CDR3 sequence is CATSEAVSSTDTQYF. Here the CDR3 DNA reads TGTGCCACCAGTGAGGCAGTTTCTAGCACAGATACGCAGTATTTT.

The V and J genes are TRBV28 and TRBJ1-2, with TRBD1 identical over 8 bases. The V segment lost 5 bases and the J segment 3 bases; nucleotides outside the gene matches: 8. Germline V lookup: CDR1 MDHEN, CDR2 SYDVKM. The CDR3 loop spans 15 amino acids. The CDR3 loop reads CASSRMTGADYGYTF. The CDR3 DNA sequence: TGTGCCAGCAGTAGAATGACAGGGGCGGACTATGGCTACACCTTC.

This sequence joins TRBV2 and TRBJ2-2; TRBD1 might be the D (6 bases). Germline V gene lookup returns CDR1 SNHLY and CDR2 FYNNEI. This CDR3 has 13 residues. V dropped 8 bases and J dropped 1 base, with 8 bases sitting between them. The CDR3 DNA reads as TGTGCCAGCCGGACAGAGAACACCGGGGAGCTGTTTTTT. Encoded protein: CASRTENTGELFF.

This clone was found a few times. The chain joins TRBV30 to TRBJ1-1; the D gene is possibly TRBD1 (6 bases). Germline CDR1 is GTSNPN and CDR2 is SVGIG (reference sequence). Trimming pared 0 bases from V and 6 bases from J, leaving 14 bases between. The length of the CDR3 is 14 residues. This CDR3 is CAWSVGGGTPEAFF. DNA of the CDR3: TGTGCCTGGAGTGTCGGGGGGGGCACCCCTGAAGCTTTCTTT.

This sequence joins TRBV5-1 and TRBJ1-6; D unresolved. Trimming stripped 1 base from V and 7 bases from J, with 6 bases between. CDR3 length: 13 residues. The V gene's germline CDR1 is SGHRS and CDR2 YFSETQ. The CDR3 DNA sequence: TGCGCCAGCAGCTTGAGCCCAAATTCACCCCTCCACTTT. Its translation is CASSLSPNSPLHF. Combining the CDR3 with reference TRBV5-1 and TRBJ1-6 gives the whole variable domain KAGVTQTPRYLIKTRGQQVTLSCSPISGHRSVSWYQQTPGQGLQFLFEYFSETQRNKGNFPGRFSGRQFSNSRSEMNVSTLELGDSALYLCASSLSPNSPLHFGNGTRLTVT.

This sequence joins TRBV6-5 and TRBJ1-6; D call uncertain. Germline V gene lookup returns CDR1 MNHEY and CDR2 SVGAGI. Trimming took off 4 bases at V and 6 bases at J, with 7 bases between the two ends. The CDR3 runs to 13 residues. The CDR3 DNA reads as TGTGCCAGCAGTTTCCGTCGTAATTCACCCCTCCACTTT. Its translation: CASSFRRNSPLHF.

The genes are TRBV5-1 and TRBJ2-3; perhaps TRBD1 as D (6 bases). There are 15 residues in the CDR3. The ends were cut back, 4 bases at V and 3 bases at J, with 15 bases in the middle. The germline V gene has CDR1 SGHRS and CDR2 YFSETQ. The DNA for the CDR3 is TGCGCCAGCAGCCTACAGGGTTTTAGTACAGATACGCAGTATTTT. It is translated as CASSLQGFSTDTQYF. Looking up the rest from reference TRBV5-1 and TRBJ2-3 gives the full variable domain: KAGVTQTPRYLIKTRGQQVTLSCSPISGHRSVSWYQQTPGQGLQFLFEYFSETQRNKGNFPGRFSGRQFSNSRSEMNVSTLELGDSALYLCASSLQGFSTDTQYFGPGTRLTVL.